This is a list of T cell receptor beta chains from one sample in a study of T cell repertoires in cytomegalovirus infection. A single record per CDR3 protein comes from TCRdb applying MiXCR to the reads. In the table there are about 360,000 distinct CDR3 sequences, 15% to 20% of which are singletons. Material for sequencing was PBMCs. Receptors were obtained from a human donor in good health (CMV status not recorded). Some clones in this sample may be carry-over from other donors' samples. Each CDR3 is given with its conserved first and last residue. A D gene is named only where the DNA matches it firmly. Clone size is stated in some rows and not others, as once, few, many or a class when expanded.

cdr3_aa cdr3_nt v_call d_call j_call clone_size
CASSLGWETLGYEQYF TGTGCCAGCAGCTTAGGCTGGGAAACGCTCGGTTACGAGCAGTACTTC TRBV7-8 . TRBJ2-7 many
CASSLRGRAYTGELFF TGTGCCAGCAGCTTGAGAGGAAGGGCTTACACCGGGGAGCTGTTTTTT TRBV7-9 . TRBJ2-2 few
CASSLLGFSGNTIYF TGTGCCAGCAGCTTATTGGGTTTCTCTGGAAACACCATATATTTT TRBV7-8 . TRBJ1-3 many
CASSPTSTGGYNSPLHF TGTGCCAGCAGCCCGACGTCGACAGGGGGCTATAATTCACCCCTCCACTTT TRBV7-9 TRBD1 TRBJ1-6 .
CASSLSVLETQYF TGTGCCAGCAGCCTCTCCGTCTTAGAGACCCAGTACTTC TRBV7-2 . TRBJ2-5 .
CASSLDRTSGGNEQFF TGTGCCAGCAGCTTGGATAGGACTAGCGGGGGAAATGAGCAGTTCTTC TRBV5-5 TRBD2 TRBJ2-1 many
CASSYRTGFGGMNTEAFF TGTGCCAGCAGTTACCGTACCGGATTCGGGGGGATGAACACTGAAGCTTTCTTT TRBV6-2/TRBV6-3 . TRBJ1-1 .
CASSSLREAFF TGTGCCAGCAGCTCCTTGCGGGAAGCTTTCTTT TRBV7-2 . TRBJ1-1 many
CASSLYRPQGSNQPQHF TGTGCCAGCAGTTTATACAGACCCCAAGGTAGCAATCAGCCCCAGCATTTT TRBV28 . TRBJ1-5 .
CASSLGRAWGDTQYF TGTGCCAGCAGCTTAGGTCGGGCCTGGGGAGATACGCAGTATTTT TRBV7-2 . TRBJ2-3 many
CASSLGTSGKVVTRSYNEQFF TGTGCCAGCAGCTTAGGGACTAGCGGGAAAGTGGTAACGAGGTCCTACAATGAGCAGTTCTTC TRBV7-2 TRBD2 TRBJ2-1 many
CASSIRVSSSYGYTF TGTGCCAGCAGTATCCGGGTCTCCAGTAGCTATGGCTACACCTTC TRBV6-6 . TRBJ1-2 .
CASRTTGGTSNQPQHF TGTGCCAGCAGAACAACAGGGGGCACGAGCAATCAGCCCCAGCATTTT TRBV2 TRBD1 TRBJ1-5 .
CSASNIAGGGNEQFF TGCAGTGCATCCAACATAGCGGGAGGAGGCAATGAGCAGTTCTTC TRBV20-1 TRBD2 TRBJ2-1 .
CSAQGTSGGLTDTQYF TGCAGCGCCCAGGGGACTAGCGGGGGACTAACAGATACGCAGTATTTT TRBV29-1 TRBD2 TRBJ2-3 few
CASSRLAGVSQETQYF TGTGCCAGCAGTCGCCTAGCGGGAGTCTCCCAAGAGACCCAGTACTTC TRBV7-6 TRBD2 TRBJ2-5 many
CASSHGVGEQYF TGTGCCAGCAGCCACGGGGTTGGGGAGCAGTACTTC TRBV3-1 . TRBJ2-7 few
CASSYTSGSSYNEQFF TGTGCCAGCAGCTACACTAGCGGCAGTTCCTACAATGAGCAGTTCTTC TRBV11-2 TRBD2 TRBJ2-1 many
CASSHSPGQGAYEQYF TGTGCCAGCAGCCATTCCCCGGGACAGGGGGCCTACGAGCAGTACTTC TRBV7-9 TRBD1 TRBJ2-7 few
CASSPRALGTEAFF TGTGCCAGCTCACCACGGGCCCTGGGGACTGAAGCTTTCTTT TRBV18 . TRBJ1-1 .
CASSSDRRGEAFF TGTGCCAGCAGCAGCGACAGGCGAGGTGAAGCTTTCTTT TRBV7-2 . TRBJ1-1 many
CASSPLTLPGELFF TGTGCCAGCAGTCCCCTCACGCTGCCCGGGGAGCTGTTTTTT TRBV2 . TRBJ2-2 few
CASSPLAGKETQYF TGTGCCAGCAGTCCCTTAGCGGGAAAAGAGACCCAGTACTTC TRBV12-3/TRBV12-4 TRBD2 TRBJ2-5 many
CASSFKAGTPWAYEQYF TGTGCCAGCAGCTTTAAAGCCGGGACTCCATGGGCCTACGAGCAGTACTTC TRBV7-7 . TRBJ2-7 .
CASSPIAGFNEKLFF TGTGCCAGCTCACCTATTGCAGGGTTTAATGAAAAACTGTTTTTT TRBV18 . TRBJ1-4 .
CASSTRNDEKLFF TGTGCCAGCAGCACCAGAAACGATGAAAAACTGTTTTTT TRBV7-2 . TRBJ1-4 .
CASSLPSGGYTDTQYF TGTGCCAGCAGCTTACCTAGCGGGGGGTATACGGATACGCAGTATTTT TRBV7-2 TRBD2 TRBJ2-3 many
CASSSGRVSGANVLTF TGTGCCAGCAGTTCGGGACGGGTCTCTGGGGCCAACGTCCTGACTTTC TRBV27 . TRBJ2-6 few
CASSYRAGGASGANVLTF TGTGCCAGCAGTTACCGCGCAGGGGGCGCTTCTGGGGCCAACGTCCTGACTTTC TRBV6-5 TRBD1 TRBJ2-6 .
CASSLGSGQIYGYTF TGTGCCAGCAGTTTAGGTTCGGGACAGATCTATGGCTACACCTTC TRBV12-3/TRBV12-4 TRBD1 TRBJ1-2 few
CASSLHLGTGNYEQYF TGTGCCAGCAGTTTACACCTAGGGACAGGGAACTACGAGCAGTACTTC TRBV6-1 TRBD1 TRBJ2-7 many
CASSPGTSGVYEQYF TGTGCCAGCAGCCCTGGGACTAGCGGGGTCTACGAGCAGTACTTC TRBV6-6 TRBD2 TRBJ2-7 .
CASRGGDEQFF TGTGCCAGCAGAGGGGGAGATGAGCAGTTCTTC TRBV11-2 . TRBJ2-1 many
CASSPGQWTEAFF TGTGCCAGCAGTCCGGGACAGTGGACTGAAGCTTTCTTT TRBV27 TRBD1 TRBJ1-1 .
CASSLGPDYEQYF TGTGCCAGCAGTCTCGGACCCGACTACGAGCAGTACTTC TRBV7-2 . TRBJ2-7 many
CSASGLAGRYNEQFF TGCAGTGCTTCGGGACTAGCGGGGCGCTACAATGAGCAGTTCTTC TRBV20-1 TRBD2 TRBJ2-1 few
CASSKPGQGAEGYTF TGTGCCAGCAGCAAACCGGGACAGGGGGCTGAGGGCTACACCTTC TRBV7-9 TRBD1 TRBJ1-2 .
CASSSYRGVAGELFF TGTGCCAGCAGCTCTTACAGGGGGGTAGCCGGGGAGCTGTTTTTT TRBV7-2 TRBD1 TRBJ2-2 few
CASSQEWQALEQYF TGTGCCAGCAGCCAAGAATGGCAGGCGCTCGAGCAGTACTTC TRBV3-1 . TRBJ2-7 .
CATLDRDRIKNTEAFF TGTGCCACCTTAGACCGGGACAGGATTAAGAACACTGAAGCTTTCTTT TRBV12-3/TRBV12-4 TRBD1 TRBJ1-1 .
CASSSVQGTYTEAFF TGTGCCAGCAGCTCGGTACAGGGTACGTACACTGAAGCTTTCTTT TRBV7-2 . TRBJ1-1 many
CASSSSRDRGHEQFF TGTGCCAGCAGCTCTAGCCGGGACAGGGGGCATGAGCAGTTCTTC TRBV5-4 TRBD1 TRBJ2-1 .
CASSITGGLETQYF TGTGCCAGTAGTATTACAGGGGGCTTGGAGACCCAGTACTTC TRBV19 TRBD1 TRBJ2-5 few
CASSPRTGEGTDTQYF TGTGCCAGCAGCCCCCGGACAGGGGAAGGCACAGATACGCAGTATTTT TRBV9 TRBD1 TRBJ2-3 few
CASSLGTSGGTYEQYF TGTGCCAGCAGCTTGGGTACGAGCGGGGGCACCTACGAGCAGTACTTC TRBV11-2 TRBD2 TRBJ2-7 many
CASSTGGPGNTIYF TGTGCCAGCAGCACAGGGGGCCCTGGAAACACCATATATTTT TRBV7-9 TRBD1 TRBJ1-3 few